This T cell receptor (beta chain) was captured in a study of monozygotic twins with inflammatory bowel disease. Study outcomes and limitations: In these data, no single strong IBD-associated signal or clonotype received support. Lower TCRbeta diversity (inverse Simpson) was seen in IBD patients than in healthy co-twins.

This CDR3 comprises 13 residues. The germline V gene encodes CDR1 MNHEY and CDR2 SVGAGI. On this clonotype: As yet, its antigen is unknown.

Blood, approximately 2.5 ml, was drawn per donor. TCRdb processed the 5' RACE reads again and assigns one entry to each CDR3 protein, with no DNA. Its clone listing holds 200,000 to 250,000 distinct CDR3 sequences. The source material was blood. This sequence was found in a human donor with ulcerative colitis or Crohn's disease, or a healthy co-twin of an affected twin (not recorded which). The rearrangement uses TRBV6-5 and TRBJ2-7; the TCRdb D gene call, TRBD1, has no DNA to confirm it. The CDR3 sequence: CASSYGQGGKQYF.